These 3 T cell receptor beta chains originate from one sample sequenced in a study of OX40 agonist ivuxolimab in advanced cancers. The repertoire was sequenced with immunoSEQ multiplex PCR; TCRdb's copy has only in-frame clones and lacks some. The repertoire holds some 96,000 clones, with about 91% as singletons. This specimen consisted of CD4+ or CD8+ T cells sorted from blood, obtained in a trial of the OX40 agonist ivuxolimab. Every receptor here comes from an adult with an advanced solid tumor such as melanoma, head and neck, liver or kidney cancer.

This clone was detected only once. The V gene is TRBV5-6, the J gene TRBJ1-4, with 7 positions matching TRBD1. This CDR3 has 17 residues. J lost 0 bases, V lost 0 bases, and 5 bases had no gene match. The germline gives CDR1 SGHDT, CDR2 YYEEEE. The chain's CDR3 is CASSLGQGFATNEKLFF. For the CDR3, the DNA is TGTGCCAGCAGCTTGGGACAGGGCTTTGCAACTAATGAAAAACTGTTTTTT. The full variable domain, its missing parts supplied by reference TRBV5-6 and TRBJ1-4, is DAGVTQSPTHLIKTRGQQVTLRCSPKSGHDTVSWYQQALGQGPQFIFQYYEEEERQRGNFPDRFSGHQFPNYSSELNVNALLLGDSALYLCASSLGQGFATNEKLFFGSGTQLSVL.

The rearrangement uses TRBV18 and TRBJ1-6, with D unclear. The V and J ends lost 3 bases and 0 bases respectively, with 3 bases between them. The germline CDR1 and CDR2 sequences are KGHSH and LQKENI. The CDR3 covers 14 residues. Here the CDR3 reads CASSPSSYNSPLHF. CDR3 DNA: TGTGCCAGCTCACCTAGCTCCTATAATTCACCCCTCCACTTT.

V usage is TRBV5-1 and J usage is TRBJ2-1, with 7 bases identical to TRBD2. Germline V gives CDR1 SGHRS, CDR2 YFSETQ. V was clipped by 4 bases and J by 6 bases; unmatched bases: 16. The CDR3 is 17 amino acids. The CDR3 DNA follows: TGCGCCAGCAGCCCGGATCTAGGGAGGGATCCCTTCAATGAGCAGTTCTTC. This translates into CASSPDLGRDPFNEQFF.